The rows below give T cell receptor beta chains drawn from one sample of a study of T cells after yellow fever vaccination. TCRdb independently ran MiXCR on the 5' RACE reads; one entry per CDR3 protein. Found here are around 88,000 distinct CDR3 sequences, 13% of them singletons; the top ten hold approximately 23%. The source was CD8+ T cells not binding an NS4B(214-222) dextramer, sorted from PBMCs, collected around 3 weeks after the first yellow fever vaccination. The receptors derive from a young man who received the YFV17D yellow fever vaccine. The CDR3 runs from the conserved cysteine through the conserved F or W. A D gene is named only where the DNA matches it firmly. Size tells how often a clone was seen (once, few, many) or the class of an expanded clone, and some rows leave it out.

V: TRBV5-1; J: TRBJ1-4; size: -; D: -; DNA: TGCGCCAGCAGCTCCCTCCGAAATGAAAAACTGTTTTTT; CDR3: CASSSLRNEKLFF
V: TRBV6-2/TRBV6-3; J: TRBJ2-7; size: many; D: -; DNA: TGTGCCAGCAGTCCCCGGGCCAACGAGCAGTACTTC; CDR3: CASSPRANEQYF
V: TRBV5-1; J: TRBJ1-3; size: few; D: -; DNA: TGCGCCAGCAGCTCTATCAGCTCTGGAAACACCATATATTTT; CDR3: CASSSISSGNTIYF
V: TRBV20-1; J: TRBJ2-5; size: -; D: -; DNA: TGCAGTGCGTCACTAGGACCGGACCCGATGGGGGAGACCCAGTACTTC; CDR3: CSASLGPDPMGETQYF
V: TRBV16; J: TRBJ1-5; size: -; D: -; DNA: TGTGCCAGCAGCCAATGGGCGCGCCCAGGAGATCAGCCCCAGCATTTT; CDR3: CASSQWARPGDQPQHF
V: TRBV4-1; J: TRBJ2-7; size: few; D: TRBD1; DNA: TGCGCCAGCAGCCAGCCGGGACAGGACTACGAGCAGTACTTC; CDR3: CASSQPGQDYEQYF
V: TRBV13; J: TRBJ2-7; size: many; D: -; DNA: TGTGCCAGCAGCTCCAGCGCCTACGAGCAGTACTTC; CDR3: CASSSSAYEQYF
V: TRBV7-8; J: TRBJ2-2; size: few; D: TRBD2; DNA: TGTGCCAGCAGCTCCCCGCTAGCGGAGCTTAACACCGGGGAGCTGTTTTTT; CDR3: CASSSPLAELNTGELFF
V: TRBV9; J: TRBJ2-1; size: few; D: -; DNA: TGTGCCAGCAGCGTAGGGCGCGATGAGCAGTTCTTC; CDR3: CASSVGRDEQFF
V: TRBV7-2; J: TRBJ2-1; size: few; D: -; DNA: TGTGCCAGCAGCCTAGGAGGGGAAGGCGGCTACAATGAGCAGTTCTTC; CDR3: CASSLGGEGGYNEQFF
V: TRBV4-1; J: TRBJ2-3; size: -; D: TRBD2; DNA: TGCGCCAGCAGCCAAGATAAGGACGCGGTAGCGGGGGGGTCAGATACGCAGTATTTT; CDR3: CASSQDKDAVAGGSDTQYF
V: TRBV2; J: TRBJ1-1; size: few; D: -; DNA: TGTGCCACCCCGCGTCCGGGTACAGGAACTGAAGCTTTCTTT; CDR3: CATPRPGTGTEAFF
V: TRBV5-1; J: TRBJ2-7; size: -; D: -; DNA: TGCGCCAGCAGCTTGGAACCGGACTCCTACGAGCAGTACTTC; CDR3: CASSLEPDSYEQYF
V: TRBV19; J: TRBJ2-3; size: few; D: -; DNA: TGTGCCAGTAGTATACTAGGGACCCCAGATACGCAGTATTTT; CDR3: CASSILGTPDTQYF
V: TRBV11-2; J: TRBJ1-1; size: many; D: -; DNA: TGTGCCAGCAGCTTAATGCCCGACACGGAAGCTTTCTTT; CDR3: CASSLMPDTEAFF
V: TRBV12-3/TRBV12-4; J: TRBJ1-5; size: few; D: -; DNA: TGTGCCAGCAGGAGTACAGGGCTCAATCAGCCCCAGCATTTT; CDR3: CASRSTGLNQPQHF
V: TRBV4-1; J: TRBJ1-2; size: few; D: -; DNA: TGCGCCAGCAGCCGGCAAGGAGGGAGATCGTATGGCTACACCTTC; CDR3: CASSRQGGRSYGYTF
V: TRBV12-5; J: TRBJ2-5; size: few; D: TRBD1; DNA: TGTGCTAGTGGTTTGTTCGGGACAGGCCAAGAGACCCAGTACTTC; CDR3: CASGLFGTGQETQYF
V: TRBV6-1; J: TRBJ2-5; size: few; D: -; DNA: TGTGCCAGCGGCGCTGGGGGAGCGCAGACCCAGTACTTC; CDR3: CASGAGGAQTQYF
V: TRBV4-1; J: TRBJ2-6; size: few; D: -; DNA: TGCGCCAGCAGCCAAGAGGGAGTAGCTGGGGCCAACGTCCTGACTTTC; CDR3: CASSQEGVAGANVLTF
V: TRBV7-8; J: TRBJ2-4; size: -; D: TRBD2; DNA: TGTGCCAGCAGCTTAGGTAGCGGGGGGGCTGACAAAAACATTCAGTACTTC; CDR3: CASSLGSGGADKNIQYF
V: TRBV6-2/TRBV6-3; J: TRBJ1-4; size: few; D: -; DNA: TGTGCCAGCAGTTACCGCGATGTCGCCAGGGGAAATGAAAAACTGTTTTTT; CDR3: CASSYRDVARGNEKLFF
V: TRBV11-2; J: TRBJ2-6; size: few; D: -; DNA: TGTGCCAGCAGCTTGACTCCTGGGGCCAACGTCCTGACTTTC; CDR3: CASSLTPGANVLTF
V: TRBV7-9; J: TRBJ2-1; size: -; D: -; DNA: TGTGCCAGCAGCTTCTCGTCCAGGGATGAGCAGTTCTTC; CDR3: CASSFSSRDEQFF
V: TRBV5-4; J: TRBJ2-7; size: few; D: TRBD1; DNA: TGTGCCAGCAGCTCCTGGACAGGGATCTACGAGCAGTACTTC; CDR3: CASSSWTGIYEQYF
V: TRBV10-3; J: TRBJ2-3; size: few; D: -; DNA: TGTGCCATCAGTGAGAACCTGGGCACAGATACGCAGTATTTT; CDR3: CAISENLGTDTQYF
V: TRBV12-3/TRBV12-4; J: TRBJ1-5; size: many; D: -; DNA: TGTGCCAGCAGTGGGGGACAGCCCCAGCATTTT; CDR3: CASSGGQPQHF
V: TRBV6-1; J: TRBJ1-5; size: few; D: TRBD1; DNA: TGTGCCAGCAGTCCCCGGGGGGACAGGGACGACCAGCCCCAGCATTTT; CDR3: CASSPRGDRDDQPQHF
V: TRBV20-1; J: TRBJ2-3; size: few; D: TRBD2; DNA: TGCAGTGCTACGAAGTACCCGTCACTAGCGGAATTCACAGATACGCAGTATTTT; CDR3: CSATKYPSLAEFTDTQYF
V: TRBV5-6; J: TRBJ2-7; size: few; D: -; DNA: TGTGCCAGCAGCTTACCTTCAGCAAAGGGTCTCGAGCAGTACTTC; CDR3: CASSLPSAKGLEQYF
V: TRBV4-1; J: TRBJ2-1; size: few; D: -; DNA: TGCGCCAGCAGCCTCCGGGACTTATACAATGAGCAGTTCTTC; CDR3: CASSLRDLYNEQFF
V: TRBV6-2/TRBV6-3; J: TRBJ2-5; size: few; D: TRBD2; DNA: TGTGCCAGCAGTTTCAGACTAGCGGGGCAAGAGACCCAGTACTTC; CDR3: CASSFRLAGQETQYF
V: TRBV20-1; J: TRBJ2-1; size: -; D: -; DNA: TGCAGTGCGGGTCCTACTTCGTACAATGAGCAGTTCTTC; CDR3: CSAGPTSYNEQFF
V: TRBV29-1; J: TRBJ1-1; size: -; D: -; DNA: TGCAGCGGACGATGGAGCGGCACTGAAGCTTTCTTT; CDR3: CSGRWSGTEAFF
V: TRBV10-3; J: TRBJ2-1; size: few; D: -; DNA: TGTGCCATTGGGTCGTTAGCGGCTTTCGATGAGCAGTTCTTC; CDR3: CAIGSLAAFDEQFF
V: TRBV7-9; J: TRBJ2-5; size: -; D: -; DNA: TGTGCCAGCAGCTTAGTTGGGACGGAGACCCAGTACTTC; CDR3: CASSLVGTETQYF
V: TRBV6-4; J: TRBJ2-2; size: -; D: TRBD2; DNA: TGTGCCAGCAGCGGGACTAGCGGCACCGGGGAGCTGTTTTTT; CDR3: CASSGTSGTGELFF
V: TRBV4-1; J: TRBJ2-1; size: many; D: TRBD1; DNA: TGCGCCAGCAGCCAGCCCCGGGACAGTCTCAATGAGCAGTTCTTC; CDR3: CASSQPRDSLNEQFF
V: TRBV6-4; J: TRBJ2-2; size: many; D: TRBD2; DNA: TGTGCCAGCAGTCGGGAGGGGACTAGCTCTCTGCCTGGGGACACCGGGGAGCTGTTTTTT; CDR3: CASSREGTSSLPGDTGELFF
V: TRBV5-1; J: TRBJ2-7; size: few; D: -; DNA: TGCGCCAGCAGCTTTGTCCCAGGGGAGAACGAGCAGTACTTC; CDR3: CASSFVPGENEQYF
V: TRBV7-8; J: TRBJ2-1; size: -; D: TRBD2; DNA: TGTGCCAGCAGCTCACGGACTAGCGGGGCCTCAGGGAATGAGCAGTTCTTC; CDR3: CASSSRTSGASGNEQFF
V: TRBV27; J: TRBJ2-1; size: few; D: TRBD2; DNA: TGTGCCAGCAGACTTAGCGGGGGGGCCGTAAGGTCCTACAATGAGCAGTTCTTC; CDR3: CASRLSGGAVRSYNEQFF
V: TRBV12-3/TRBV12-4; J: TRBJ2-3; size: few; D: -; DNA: TGTGCCAGCAGTTTTAGGACAACGGGAGGCACAGATACGCAGTATTTT; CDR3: CASSFRTTGGTDTQYF
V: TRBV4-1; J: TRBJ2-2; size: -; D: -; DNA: TGCGCCAGCAGCCAAGATTTCTCCGGGGAGCTGTTTTTT; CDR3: CASSQDFSGELFF
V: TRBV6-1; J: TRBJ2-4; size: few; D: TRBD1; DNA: TGTGCCGGAATTGGACAGGCTTACAAAAACATTCAGTACTTC; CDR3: CAGIGQAYKNIQYF
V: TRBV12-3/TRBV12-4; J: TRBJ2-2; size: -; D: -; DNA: TGTGCCAGCAGTTTAGCGTTTCTTGGCGGGGAGCTGTTTTTT; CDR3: CASSLAFLGGELFF
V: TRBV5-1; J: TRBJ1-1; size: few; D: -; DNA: TGCGCCAGCAGCTTGGTGGGCCCTGAAGCTTTCTTT; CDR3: CASSLVGPEAFF
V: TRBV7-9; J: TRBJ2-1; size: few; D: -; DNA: TGTGCCAGCAGCTTCGGGTCGGGCCATGAGCAGTTCTTC; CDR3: CASSFGSGHEQFF
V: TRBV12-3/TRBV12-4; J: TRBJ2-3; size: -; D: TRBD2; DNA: TGTGCCAGCTCCATGGGGACTAGCAATACAGATACGCAGTATTTT; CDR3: CASSMGTSNTDTQYF
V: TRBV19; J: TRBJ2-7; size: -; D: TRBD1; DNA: TGTGCCAGTAGTGCCGGGCAGGGGGATTCCTACGAGCAGTACTTC; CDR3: CASSAGQGDSYEQYF
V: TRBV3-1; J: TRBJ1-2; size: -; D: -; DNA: TGTGCCAGCAGCCCCGGGTGGTCTCGCGGCTACACCTTC; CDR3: CASSPGWSRGYTF
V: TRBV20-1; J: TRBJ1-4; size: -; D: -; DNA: TGCAGTGCTGAGAATGAAAAACTGTTTTTT; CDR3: CSAENEKLFF
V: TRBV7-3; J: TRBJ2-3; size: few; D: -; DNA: TGTGCCAGCAGTCTAGGGACTTTAACAGATACGCAGTATTTT; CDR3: CASSLGTLTDTQYF